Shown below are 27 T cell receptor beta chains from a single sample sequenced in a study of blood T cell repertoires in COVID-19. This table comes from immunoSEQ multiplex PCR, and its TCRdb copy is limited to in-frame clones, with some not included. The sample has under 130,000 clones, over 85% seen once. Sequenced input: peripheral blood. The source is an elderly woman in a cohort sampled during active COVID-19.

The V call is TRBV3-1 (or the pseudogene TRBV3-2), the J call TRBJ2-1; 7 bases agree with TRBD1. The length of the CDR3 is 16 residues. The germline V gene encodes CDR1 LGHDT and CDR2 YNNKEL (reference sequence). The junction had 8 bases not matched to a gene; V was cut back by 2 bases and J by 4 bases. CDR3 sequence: CASSQSPGQPYNEQFF. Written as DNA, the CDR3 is TGTGCCAGCAGCCAATCCCCGGGACAGCCATACAATGAGCAGTTCTTC.

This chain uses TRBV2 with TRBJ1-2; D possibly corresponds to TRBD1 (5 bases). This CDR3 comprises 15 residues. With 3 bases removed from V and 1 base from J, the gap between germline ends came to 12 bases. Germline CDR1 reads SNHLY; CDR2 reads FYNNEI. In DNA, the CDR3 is TGTGCCAGCAGTGAGGTGACAGCGGGTAACTATGGCTACACCTTC. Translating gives CASSEVTAGNYGYTF.

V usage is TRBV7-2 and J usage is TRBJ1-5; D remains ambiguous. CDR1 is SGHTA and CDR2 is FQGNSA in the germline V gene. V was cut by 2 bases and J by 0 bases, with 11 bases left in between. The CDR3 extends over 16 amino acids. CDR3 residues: CASSLRHEYSNQPQHF. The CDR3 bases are TGTGCCAGCAGCTTAAGACACGAGTATAGCAATCAGCCCCAGCATTTT.

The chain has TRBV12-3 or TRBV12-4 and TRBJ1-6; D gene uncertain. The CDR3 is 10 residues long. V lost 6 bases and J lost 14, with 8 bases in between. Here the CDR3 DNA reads TGTGCCAGCAGACTGGACTCCCTCCACTTT. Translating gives CASRLDSLHF.

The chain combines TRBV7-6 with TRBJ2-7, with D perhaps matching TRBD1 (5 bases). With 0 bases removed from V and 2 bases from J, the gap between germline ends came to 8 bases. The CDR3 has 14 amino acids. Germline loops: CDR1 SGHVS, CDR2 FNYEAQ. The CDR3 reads CASSLAKGPYEQYF. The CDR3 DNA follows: TGTGCCAGCAGCTTAGCAAAGGGGCCCTACGAGCAGTACTTC.

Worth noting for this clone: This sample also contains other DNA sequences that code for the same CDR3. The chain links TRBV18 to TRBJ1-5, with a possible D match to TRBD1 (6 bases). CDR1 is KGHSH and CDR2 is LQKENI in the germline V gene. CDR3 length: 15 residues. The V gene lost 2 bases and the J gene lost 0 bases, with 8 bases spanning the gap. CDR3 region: CASSPGTNSNQPQHF. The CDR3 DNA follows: TGTGCCAGCTCACCAGGGACAAATAGCAATCAGCCCCAGCATTTT.

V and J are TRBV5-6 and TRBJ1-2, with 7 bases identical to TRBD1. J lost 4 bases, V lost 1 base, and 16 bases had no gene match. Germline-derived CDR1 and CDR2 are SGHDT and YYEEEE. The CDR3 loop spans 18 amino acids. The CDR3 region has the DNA TGTGCCAGCAGCTTGAGGAACCAACAGGGGATAAGGAGCTATGGCTACACCTTC. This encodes CASSLRNQQGIRSYGYTF.

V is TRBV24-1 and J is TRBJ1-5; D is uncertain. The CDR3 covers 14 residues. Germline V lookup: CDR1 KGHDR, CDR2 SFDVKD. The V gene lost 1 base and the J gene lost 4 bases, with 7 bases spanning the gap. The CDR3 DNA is TGTGCCACCAGTGATTTTAGCCGGAATCAGCCCCAGCATTTT. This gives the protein CATSDFSRNQPQHF.

The CDR3 loop reads CSSRTAHEQYF. The CDR3 bases are TGCAGCTCCAGGACAGCCCACGAGCAGTACTTC. The chain uses TRBV29-1 and TRBJ2-7; the D gene is possibly TRBD1 (6 bases). The V end was cut by 8 bases, the J end by 5 bases, with 13 bases between. CDR3 length equals 11 residues. Germline V gene sequence: CDR1 SQVTM, CDR2 ANQGSEA.

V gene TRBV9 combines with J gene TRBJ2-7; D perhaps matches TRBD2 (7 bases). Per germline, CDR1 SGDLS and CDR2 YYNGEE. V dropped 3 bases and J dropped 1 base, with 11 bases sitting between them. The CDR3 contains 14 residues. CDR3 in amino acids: CASSAQGLSYEQYF. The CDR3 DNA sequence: TGTGCCAGCAGCGCACAGGGACTATCCTACGAGCAGTACTTC.

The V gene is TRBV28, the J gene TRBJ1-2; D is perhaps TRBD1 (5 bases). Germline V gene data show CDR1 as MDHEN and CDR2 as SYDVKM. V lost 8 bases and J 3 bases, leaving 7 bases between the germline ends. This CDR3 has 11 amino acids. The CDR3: CASWGYYGYTF. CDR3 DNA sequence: TGTGCCAGCTGGGGCTACTATGGCTACACCTTC.

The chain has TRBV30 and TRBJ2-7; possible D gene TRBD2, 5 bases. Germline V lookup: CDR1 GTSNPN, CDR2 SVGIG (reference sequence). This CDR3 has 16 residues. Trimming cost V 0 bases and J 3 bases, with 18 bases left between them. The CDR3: CAWSVPYEGGLYEQYF. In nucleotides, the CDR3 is TGTGCCTGGAGTGTACCCTATGAAGGAGGCCTCTACGAGCAGTACTTC.

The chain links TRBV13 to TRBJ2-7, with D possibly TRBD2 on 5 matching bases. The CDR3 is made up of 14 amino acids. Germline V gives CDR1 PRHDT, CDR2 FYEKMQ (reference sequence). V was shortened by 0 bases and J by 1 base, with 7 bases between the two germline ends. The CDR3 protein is CASSLGSGSYEQYF. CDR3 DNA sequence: TGTGCCAGCAGCTTAGGGAGCGGTTCCTACGAGCAGTACTTC. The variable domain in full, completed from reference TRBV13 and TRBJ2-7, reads AAGVIQSPRHLIKEKRETATLKCYPIPRHDTVYWYQQGPGQDPQFLISFYEKMQSDKGSIPDRFSAQQFSDYHSELNMSSLELGDSALYFCASSLGSGSYEQYFGPGTRLTVT.

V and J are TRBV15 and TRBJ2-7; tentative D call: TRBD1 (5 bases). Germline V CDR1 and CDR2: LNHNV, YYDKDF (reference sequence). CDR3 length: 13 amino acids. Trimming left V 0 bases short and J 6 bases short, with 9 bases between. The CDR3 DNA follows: TGTGCCACCAGCAGAGAAGGGGCCATCGAGCAGTACTTC. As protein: CATSREGAIEQYF.

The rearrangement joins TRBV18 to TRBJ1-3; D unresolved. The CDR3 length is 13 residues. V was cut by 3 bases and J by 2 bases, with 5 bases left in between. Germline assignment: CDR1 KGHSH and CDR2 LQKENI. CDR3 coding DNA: TGTGCCAGCTCACCCTCTACTGGAAACACCATATATTTT. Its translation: CASSPSTGNTIYF.

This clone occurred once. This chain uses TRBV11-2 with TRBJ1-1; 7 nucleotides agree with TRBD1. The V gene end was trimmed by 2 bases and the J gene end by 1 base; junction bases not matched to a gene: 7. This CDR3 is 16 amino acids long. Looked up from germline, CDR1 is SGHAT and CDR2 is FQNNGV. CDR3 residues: CASSLLVTGENTEAFF. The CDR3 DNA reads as TGTGCCAGCAGCTTATTGGTTACAGGGGAGAACACTGAAGCTTTCTTT.

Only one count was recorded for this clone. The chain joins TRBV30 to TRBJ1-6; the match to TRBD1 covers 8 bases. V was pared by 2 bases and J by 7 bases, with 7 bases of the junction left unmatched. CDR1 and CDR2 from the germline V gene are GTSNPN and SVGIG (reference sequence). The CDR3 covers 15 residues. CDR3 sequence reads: CAWSWSDRENSPLHF. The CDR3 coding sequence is TGTGCCTGGAGTTGGTCGGACAGGGAGAATTCACCCCTCCACTTT.

CDR3 residues: CAISEEGMRNSPLHF. The CDR3 DNA is TGTGCCATCAGTGAAGAGGGAATGCGGAATTCACCCCTCCACTTT. The chain is built from TRBV10-3 and TRBJ1-6; D is ambiguous. The germline CDR1 and CDR2 sequences are ENHRY and SYGVKD. V gave up 3 bases and J gave up 7 bases, with 13 bases separating them. This CDR3 has 15 amino acids.

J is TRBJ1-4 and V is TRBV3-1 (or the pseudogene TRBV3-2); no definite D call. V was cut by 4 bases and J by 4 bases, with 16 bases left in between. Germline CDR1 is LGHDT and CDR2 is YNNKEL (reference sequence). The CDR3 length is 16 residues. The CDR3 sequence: CASSRPQNANNEKLFF. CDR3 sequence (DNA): TGTGCCAGCAGCCGCCCCCAGAATGCCAATAATGAAAAACTGTTTTTT.

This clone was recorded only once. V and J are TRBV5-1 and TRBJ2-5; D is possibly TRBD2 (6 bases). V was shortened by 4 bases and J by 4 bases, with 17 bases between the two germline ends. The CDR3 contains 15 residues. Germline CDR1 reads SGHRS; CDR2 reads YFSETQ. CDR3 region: CASSPGTAAGETQYF. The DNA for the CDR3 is TGCGCCAGCAGCCCGGGGACCGCAGCGGGAGAGACCCAGTACTTC.

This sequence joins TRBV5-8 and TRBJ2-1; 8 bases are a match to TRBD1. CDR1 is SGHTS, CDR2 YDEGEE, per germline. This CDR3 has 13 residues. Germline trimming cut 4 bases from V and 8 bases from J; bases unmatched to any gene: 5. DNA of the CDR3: TGTGCCAGCAGCCCCGGACAGGGCGATGAGCAGTTCTTC. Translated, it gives CASSPGQGDEQFF. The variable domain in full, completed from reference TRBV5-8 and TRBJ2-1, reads EAGVTQSPTHLIKTRGQQATLRCSPISGHTSVYWYQQALGLGLQFLLWYDEGEERNRGNFPPRFSGRQFPNYSSELNVNALELEDSALYLCASSPGQGDEQFFGPGTRLTVL.

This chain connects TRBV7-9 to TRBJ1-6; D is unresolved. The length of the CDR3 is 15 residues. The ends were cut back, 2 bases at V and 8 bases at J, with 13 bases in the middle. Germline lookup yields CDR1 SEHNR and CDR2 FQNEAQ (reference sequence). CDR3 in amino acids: CASSLMGVPDSPLHF. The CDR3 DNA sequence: TGTGCCAGCAGCTTAATGGGAGTCCCCGATTCACCCCTCCACTTT.

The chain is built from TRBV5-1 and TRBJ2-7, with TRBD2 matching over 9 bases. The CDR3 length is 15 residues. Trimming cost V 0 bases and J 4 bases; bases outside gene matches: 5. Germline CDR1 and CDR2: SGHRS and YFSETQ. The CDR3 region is CASSLGLAVIYEQYF. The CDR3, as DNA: TGCGCCAGCAGCTTGGGACTAGCGGTGATATACGAGCAGTACTTC.

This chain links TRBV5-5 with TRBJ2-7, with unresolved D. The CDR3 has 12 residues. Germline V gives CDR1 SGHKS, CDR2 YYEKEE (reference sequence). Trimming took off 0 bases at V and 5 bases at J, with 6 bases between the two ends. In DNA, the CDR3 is TGTGCCAGCAGCTTGGCCCTTAACGAGCAGTACTTC. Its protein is CASSLALNEQYF.

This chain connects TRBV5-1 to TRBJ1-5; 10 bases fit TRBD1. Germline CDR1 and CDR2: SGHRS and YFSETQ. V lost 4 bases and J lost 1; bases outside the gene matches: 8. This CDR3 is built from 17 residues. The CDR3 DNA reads TGCGCCAGCAGCCTAACTCCGGGACAGGGGAGCAATCAGCCCCAGCATTTT. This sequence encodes CASSLTPGQGSNQPQHF.

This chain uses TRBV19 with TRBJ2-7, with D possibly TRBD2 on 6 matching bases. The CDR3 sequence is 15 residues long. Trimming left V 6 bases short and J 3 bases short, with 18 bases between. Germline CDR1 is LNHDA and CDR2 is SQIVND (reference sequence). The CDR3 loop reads CASSPAEAGSYEQYF. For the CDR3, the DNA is TGTGCCAGTAGCCCAGCGGAGGCCGGGAGCTACGAGCAGTACTTC.

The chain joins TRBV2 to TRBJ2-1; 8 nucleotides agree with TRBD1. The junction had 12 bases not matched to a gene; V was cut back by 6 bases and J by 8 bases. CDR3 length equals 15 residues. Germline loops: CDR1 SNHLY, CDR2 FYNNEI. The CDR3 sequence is CASRKGQDRVDEQFF. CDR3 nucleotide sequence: TGTGCCAGCAGAAAAGGGCAGGACAGGGTGGATGAGCAGTTCTTC.